What follows are 6 T cell receptor beta chains derived from one specimen sequenced in a study of human T cells and chemical hapten exposure (dated by TCRdb to the early 2020s). What this sample's time point label stands for: patch test 1, 2 weeks after DPC sensitization. In the paper's terms, the treatment or condition label means: therapeutic diphenylcyclopropenone sensitization with weekly scalp DPC. Library prep was done by RACE. TCRdb records NextSeq 500 as the sequencer. Through fastp at Q25 and MiXCR, TCRdb rebuilt clones from the public reads, retaining in-frame beta chains. Each CDR3 protein gets just one entry, which takes the most common genes and DNA from the rows behind it. This sample is represented by about 380,000 distinct CDR3 sequences; 4.8% of them were singletons. Under 3% of the sample lies in the top ten. The sequencing here drew on whole blood, taken in connection with sensitization to the hapten diphenylcyclopropenone (DPC). The receptors were sampled from a woman between 45 and 60 years old with alopecia areata. Some clones in this sample may be carry-over from other donors' samples.

The rearrangement links TRBV4-2 to TRBJ1-3; D unresolved. The germline V gene has CDR1 LGHNA and CDR2 YNFKEQ. CDR3 length equals 18 residues. Trimming stripped 6 bases from V and 1 base from J, with 22 bases between. The CDR3 is CASSLEDSYSVSGNTIYF. In DNA form, the CDR3 reads TGTGCCAGCAGTCTAGAGGACTCATACAGCGTTTCTGGAAACACCATATATTTT.

This clonotype was seen at least ten times. This chain joins TRBV6-5 and TRBJ1-2; 9 bases map to TRBD1. CDR1 is MNHEY and CDR2 is SVGAGI in the germline V gene. The CDR3 length is 14 residues. Trimming at V came to 9 bases and at J to 8 bases, leaving 13 bases not matched to a gene. The CDR3 spells CASNVNGQGFGYTF. Here the CDR3 DNA reads TGTGCCAGTAACGTGAACGGACAGGGGTTCGGCTACACCTTC.

This clonotype was recorded at least ten times. An end of the junction differs from the germline gene, which may be a read error. The gene calls are TRBV6-5 and TRBJ2-3; D unclear. From germline, CDR1 is MNHEY and CDR2 SVGAGI. CDR3 length equals 13 residues. Written as DNA, the CDR3 is TGTGCCACCTCCAAAGGCAACCCCTTACCGCTGGCATTT. The encoded protein is CATSKGNPLPLAF.

At least ten counts were recorded for this clonotype. The genes are TRBV6-5 and TRBJ2-2; possible D gene TRBD1, 5 bases. The V and J ends lost 5 bases and 2 bases respectively, with 15 bases between them. The CDR3 runs to 16 residues. Germline V gene lookup returns CDR1 MNHEY and CDR2 SVGAGI. The CDR3 DNA reads as TGTGCCAGCAGTGCAAAGGCAGGGCTTAACACCGGGGAGCTGTTTTTT. It codes for CASSAKAGLNTGELFF.

The table lists this clonotype with a few counts. The V and J genes are TRBV6-1 and TRBJ2-3; 7 bases align to TRBD1. CDR1 and CDR2 (germline): MNHNS, SASEGT. The trim removed 2 bases at V and 0 bases at J, leaving 5 bases unmatched. This CDR3 contains 16 residues. CDR3 loop: CASSESGGISTDTQYF. The DNA of the CDR3 is TGTGCCAGCAGTGAATCAGGGGGAATAAGCACAGATACGCAGTATTTT.

This clonotype was recorded at least ten times. Here the CDR3 DNA reads TGTGCCAGCAGCCAAGGGGTTGCCAGGGGTGAGCAGTACTTC. The encoded protein is CASSQGVARGEQYF. This chain connects TRBV3-1 to TRBJ2-7; D is possibly TRBD1 (6 bases). CDR1 LGHDT and CDR2 YNNKEL come from the germline V gene (reference sequence). The CDR3 length is 14 residues. With 1 base removed from V and 7 bases from J, the gap between germline ends came to 14 bases.